This T cell receptor (beta chain) was sequenced during a study of pediatric ulcerative colitis. From germline, CDR1 is SGHNT and CDR2 YYREEE (reference sequence). Trimming cost V 4 bases and J 6 bases, with 20 bases left between them. The CDR3 sequence is 16 residues long. Repertoires were generated with immunoSEQ multiplex PCR, while TCRdb's copy carries only in-frame clones and drops some. The sample gives about 64,000 clones, 70% to 90% of which show up once; roughly 3% is in the top ten. The J gene is TRBJ2-1, the V gene TRBV5-4; either TRBD1 or TRBD2 may fit D (6 bases each). This TCR came from a boy between 10 and 17 years old with severe ulcerative colitis. The source material was blood. The CDR3 is CASSGGPLRESNEQFF. CDR3 bases: TGTGCCAGCAGCGGGGGGCCACTCCGGGAGAGCAATGAGCAGTTCTTC.